The source of this T cell receptor beta chain is a study of neurological immune-mediated disorders. This clonotype showed up many times. As healthy controls, volunteers from a blood bank in Maryland, USA, were used. From 15-18 subjects, each sequencing run yielded over 180 million TCR-beta sequences. A single record per CDR3 protein comes from TCRdb applying MiXCR to the 5' RACE reads. Of fewer than 85,000 distinct CDR3 sequences in the sample, under 20% were seen once. Germline CDR1 and CDR2: SGHTA and FQGTGA. The V gene lost 5 bases and the J gene lost 4 bases, with 13 bases spanning the gap. The CDR3 spans 14 residues.

V is TRBV7-3 and J is TRBJ2-3; weak D call: TRBD1 (6 bases). This receptor was identified in a middle-aged woman in good health. Material for sequencing was PBMCs. CDR3 in DNA: TGTGCCAGCAGCGAGGACAGAATCGCAGATACGCAGTATTTT. This translates into CASSEDRIADTQYF. The whole variable domain, remainder taken from reference TRBV7-3 and TRBJ2-3, is GAGVSQTPSNKVTEKGKYVELRCDPISGHTALYWYRQSLGQGPEFLIYFQGTGAADDSGLPNDRFFAVRPEGSVSTLKIQRTERGDSAVYLCASSEDRIADTQYFGPGTRLTVL.